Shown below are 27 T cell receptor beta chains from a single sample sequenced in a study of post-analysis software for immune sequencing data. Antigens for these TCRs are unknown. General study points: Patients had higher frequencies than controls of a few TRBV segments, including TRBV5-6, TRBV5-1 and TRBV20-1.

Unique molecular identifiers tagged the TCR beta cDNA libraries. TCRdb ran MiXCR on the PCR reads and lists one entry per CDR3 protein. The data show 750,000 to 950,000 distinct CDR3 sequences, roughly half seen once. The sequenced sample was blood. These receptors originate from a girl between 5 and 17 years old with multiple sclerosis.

The CDR3 loop reads CASSARARNNEQFF. The CDR3 DNA reads as TGTGCCAGCAGCGCACGGGCGCGGAACAATGAGCAGTTCTTC. The V call is TRBV5-6, the J call TRBJ2-1, with D unclear. The CDR3 is made up of 14 amino acids. Trimming pared 4 bases from V and 5 bases from J, leaving 13 bases between. Germline lookup yields CDR1 SGHDT and CDR2 YYEEEE.

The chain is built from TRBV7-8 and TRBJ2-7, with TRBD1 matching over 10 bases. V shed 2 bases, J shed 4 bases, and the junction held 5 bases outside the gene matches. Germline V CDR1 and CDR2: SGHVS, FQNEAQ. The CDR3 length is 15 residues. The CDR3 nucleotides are TGTGCCAGCAGCTTAAGGGACAGGGGAGGGTACGAGCAGTACTTC. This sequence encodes CASSLRDRGGYEQYF.

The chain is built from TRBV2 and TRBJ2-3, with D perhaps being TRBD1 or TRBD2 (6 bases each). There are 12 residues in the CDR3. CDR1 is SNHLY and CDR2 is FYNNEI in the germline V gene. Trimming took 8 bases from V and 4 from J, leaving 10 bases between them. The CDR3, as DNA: TGTGCCAGCCGGGGGCTCGCAGATACGCAGTATTTT. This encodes CASRGLADTQYF.

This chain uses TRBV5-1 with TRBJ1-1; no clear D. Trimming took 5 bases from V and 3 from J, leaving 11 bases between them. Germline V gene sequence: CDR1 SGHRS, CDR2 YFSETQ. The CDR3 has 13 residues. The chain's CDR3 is CASSRGADTEAFF. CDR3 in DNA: TGCGCCAGCAGTCGGGGTGCGGACACTGAAGCTTTCTTT.

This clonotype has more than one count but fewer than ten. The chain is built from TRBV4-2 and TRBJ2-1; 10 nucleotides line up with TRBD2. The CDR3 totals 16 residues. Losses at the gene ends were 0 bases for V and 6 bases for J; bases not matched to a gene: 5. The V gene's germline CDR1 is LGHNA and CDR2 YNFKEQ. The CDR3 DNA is TGTGCCAGCAGCCAAGAGCCTAGCGGGAGCCTCAATGAGCAGTTCTTC. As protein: CASSQEPSGSLNEQFF.

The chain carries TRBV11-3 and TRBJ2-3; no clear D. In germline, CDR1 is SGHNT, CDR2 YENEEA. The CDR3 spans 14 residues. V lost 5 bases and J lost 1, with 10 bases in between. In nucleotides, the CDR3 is TGTGCCAGCAGCGAAACAGCTGGCACAGATACGCAGTATTTT. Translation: CASSETAGTDTQYF.

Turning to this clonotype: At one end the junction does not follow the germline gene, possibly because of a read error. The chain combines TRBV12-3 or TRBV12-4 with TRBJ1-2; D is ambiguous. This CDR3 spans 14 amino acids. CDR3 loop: CTSSPRRSAYGYTF. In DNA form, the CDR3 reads TGTACCAGCAGTCCACGAAGGTCCGCGTATGGCTACACCTTC.

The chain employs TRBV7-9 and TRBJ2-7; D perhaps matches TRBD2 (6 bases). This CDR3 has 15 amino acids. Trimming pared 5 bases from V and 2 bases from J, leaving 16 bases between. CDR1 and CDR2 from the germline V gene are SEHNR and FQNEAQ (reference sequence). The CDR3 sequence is CASSRGVGVPYEQYF. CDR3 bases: TGTGCCAGCAGCCGCGGGGTAGGGGTCCCCTACGAGCAGTACTTC. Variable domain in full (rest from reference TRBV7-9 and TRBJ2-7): DTGVSQNPRHKITKRGQNVTFRCDPISEHNRLYWYRQTLGQGPEFLTYFQNEAQLEKSRLLSDRFSAERPKGSFSTLEIQRTEQGDSAMYLCASSRGVGVPYEQYFGPGTRLTVT.

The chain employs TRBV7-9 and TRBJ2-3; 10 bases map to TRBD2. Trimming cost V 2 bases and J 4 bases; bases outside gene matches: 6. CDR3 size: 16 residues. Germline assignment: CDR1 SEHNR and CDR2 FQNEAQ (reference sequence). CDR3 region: CASSLFSSGSSDTQYF. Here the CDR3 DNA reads TGTGCCAGCAGCTTATTCTCTAGCGGGAGCTCAGATACGCAGTATTTT.

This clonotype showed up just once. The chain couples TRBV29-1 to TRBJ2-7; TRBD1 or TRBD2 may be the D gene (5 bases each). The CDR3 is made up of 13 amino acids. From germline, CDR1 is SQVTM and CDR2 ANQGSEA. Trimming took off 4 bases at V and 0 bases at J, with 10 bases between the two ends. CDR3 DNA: TGCAGCGTTGGAGGGGTTGCCTCCTACGAGCAGTACTTC. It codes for CSVGGVASYEQYF.

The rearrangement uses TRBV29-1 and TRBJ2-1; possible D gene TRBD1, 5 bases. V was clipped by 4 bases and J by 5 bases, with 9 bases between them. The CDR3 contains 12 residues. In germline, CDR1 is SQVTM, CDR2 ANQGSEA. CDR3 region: CSVVSRDNEQFF. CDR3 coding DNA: TGCAGCGTTGTAAGCAGGGACAATGAGCAGTTCTTC.

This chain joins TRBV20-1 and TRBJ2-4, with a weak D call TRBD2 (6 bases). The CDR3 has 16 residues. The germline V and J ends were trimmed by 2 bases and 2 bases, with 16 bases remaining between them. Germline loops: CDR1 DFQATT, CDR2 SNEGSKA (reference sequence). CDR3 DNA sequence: TGCAGTGCTAGAAGCCTCCGACTAGTAACCAAAAACATTCAGTACTTC. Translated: CSARSLRLVTKNIQYF.

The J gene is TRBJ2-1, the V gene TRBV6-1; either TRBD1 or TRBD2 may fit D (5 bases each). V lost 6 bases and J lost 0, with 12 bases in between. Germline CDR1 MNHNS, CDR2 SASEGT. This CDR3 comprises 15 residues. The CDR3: CASRGTSSSYNEQFF. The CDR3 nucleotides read TGTGCCAGCAGGGGGACCTCTAGCTCCTACAATGAGCAGTTCTTC.

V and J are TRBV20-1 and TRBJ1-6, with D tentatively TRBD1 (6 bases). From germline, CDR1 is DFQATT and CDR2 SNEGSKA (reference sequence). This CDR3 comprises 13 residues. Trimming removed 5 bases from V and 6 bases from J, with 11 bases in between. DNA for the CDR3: TGCAGTGCTGGGGGACATACTAATTCACCCCTCCACTTT. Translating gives CSAGGHTNSPLHF.

The DNA for the CDR3 is TGTGCCAGCAGACAACAGGGGGCTAGCACAGATACGCAGTATTTT. It encodes CASRQQGASTDTQYF. This rearrangement joins TRBV6-5 to TRBJ2-3; the match to TRBD1 covers 9 bases. V trimming: 6 bases; J trimming: 0 bases; junction bases outside the gene matches: 4. Germline assignment: CDR1 MNHEY and CDR2 SVGAGI. This CDR3 is built from 15 residues.

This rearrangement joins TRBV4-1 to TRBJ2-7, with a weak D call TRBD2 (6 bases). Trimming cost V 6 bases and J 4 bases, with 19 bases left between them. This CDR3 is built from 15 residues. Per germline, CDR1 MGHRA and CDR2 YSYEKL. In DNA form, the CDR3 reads TGCGCCAGCAGATTAAGACGGAGCGGGCCATACGAGCAGTACTTC. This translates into CASRLRRSGPYEQYF.

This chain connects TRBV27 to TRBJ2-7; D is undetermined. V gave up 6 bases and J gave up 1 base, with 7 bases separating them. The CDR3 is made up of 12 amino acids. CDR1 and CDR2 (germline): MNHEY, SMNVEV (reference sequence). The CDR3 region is CASSPMSYEQYF. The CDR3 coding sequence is TGTGCCAGCAGCCCCATGTCCTACGAGCAGTACTTC.

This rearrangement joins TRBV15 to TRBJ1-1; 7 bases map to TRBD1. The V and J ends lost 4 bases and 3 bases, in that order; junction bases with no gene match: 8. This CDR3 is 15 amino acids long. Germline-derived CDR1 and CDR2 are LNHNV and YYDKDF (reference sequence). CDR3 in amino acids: CATSKWGQGDTEAFF. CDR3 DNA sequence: TGTGCCACCAGCAAGTGGGGGCAGGGGGACACTGAAGCTTTCTTT. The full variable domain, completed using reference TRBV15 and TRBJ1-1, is DAMVIQNPRYQVTQFGKPVTLSCSQTLNHNVMYWYQQKSSQAPKLLFHYYDKDFNNEADTPDNFQSRRPNTSFCFLDIRSPGLGDTAMYLCATSKWGQGDTEAFFGQGTRLTVV.

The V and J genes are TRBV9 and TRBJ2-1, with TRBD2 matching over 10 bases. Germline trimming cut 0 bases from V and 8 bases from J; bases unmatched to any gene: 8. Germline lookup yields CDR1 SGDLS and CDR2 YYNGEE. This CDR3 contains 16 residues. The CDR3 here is CASSVVSTSGTDEQFF. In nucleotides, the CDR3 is TGTGCCAGCAGCGTAGTAAGTACTAGCGGGACAGATGAGCAGTTCTTC.

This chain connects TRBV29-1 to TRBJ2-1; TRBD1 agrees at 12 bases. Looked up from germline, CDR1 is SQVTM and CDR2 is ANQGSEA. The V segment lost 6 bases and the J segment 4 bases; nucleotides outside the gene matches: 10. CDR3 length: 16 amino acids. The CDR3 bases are TGCAGCGTCCACGGGACAGGGGGCGCGGGATACAATGAGCAGTTCTTC. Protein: CSVHGTGGAGYNEQFF.

CDR3 amino acids: CASSLGTGWSPLHF. DNA for the CDR3: TGTGCCAGCAGTTTGGGGACAGGTTGGTCCCCCCTCCACTTT. This chain connects TRBV6-5 to TRBJ1-6, with 8 nucleotides matching TRBD1. CDR1 is MNHEY and CDR2 is SVGAGI in the germline V gene. This CDR3 spans 14 amino acids. With 4 bases clipped from V and 13 bases from J, the junction kept 9 bases outside the gene matches.

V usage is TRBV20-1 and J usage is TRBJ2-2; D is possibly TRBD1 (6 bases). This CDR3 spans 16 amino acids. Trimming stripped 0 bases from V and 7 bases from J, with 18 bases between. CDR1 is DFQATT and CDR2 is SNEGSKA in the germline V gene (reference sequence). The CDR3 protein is CSARDLNRASGGELFF. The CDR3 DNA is TGCAGTGCTAGAGACCTAAACAGGGCTAGTGGCGGGGAGCTGTTTTTT.

CDR3 coding DNA: TGTGCCAGCAGTGAAGCCCCGGACACAGATACGCAGTATTTT. It specifies CASSEAPDTDTQYF. V is TRBV2 and J is TRBJ2-3; D unclear. Between the trimmed V and J ends, which lost 0 bases and 2 bases, there was a span of 6 bases. Germline CDR1 and CDR2: SNHLY and FYNNEI. This CDR3 has 14 amino acids.

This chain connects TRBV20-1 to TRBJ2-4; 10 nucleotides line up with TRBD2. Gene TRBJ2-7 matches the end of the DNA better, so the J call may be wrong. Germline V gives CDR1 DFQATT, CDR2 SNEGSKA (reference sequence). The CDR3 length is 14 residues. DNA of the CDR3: TGCAGTGCCTTATCTACTAGCGGGGTATACGAGCAGTACTTC. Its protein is CSALSTSGVYEQYF.

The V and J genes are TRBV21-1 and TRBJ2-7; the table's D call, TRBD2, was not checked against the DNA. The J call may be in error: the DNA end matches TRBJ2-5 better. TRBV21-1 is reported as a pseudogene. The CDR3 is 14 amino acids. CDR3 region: CASSNHCGNETQYF. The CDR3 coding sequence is TGTGCCAGCAGCAATCATTGCGGGAATGAGACCCAGTACTTC.

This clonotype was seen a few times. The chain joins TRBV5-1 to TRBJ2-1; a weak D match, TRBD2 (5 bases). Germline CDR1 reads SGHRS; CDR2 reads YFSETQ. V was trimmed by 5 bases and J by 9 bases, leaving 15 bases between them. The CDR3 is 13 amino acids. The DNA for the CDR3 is TGCGCCAGCAGGGACCGGGATGAAGGTGAGCAGTTCTTC. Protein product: CASRDRDEGEQFF.

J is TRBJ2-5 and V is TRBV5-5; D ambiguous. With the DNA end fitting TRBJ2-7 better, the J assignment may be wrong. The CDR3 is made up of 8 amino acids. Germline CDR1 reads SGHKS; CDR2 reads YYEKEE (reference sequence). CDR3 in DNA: TGTGCCAGTCACGAGCAGTACTTC. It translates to CASHEQYF.